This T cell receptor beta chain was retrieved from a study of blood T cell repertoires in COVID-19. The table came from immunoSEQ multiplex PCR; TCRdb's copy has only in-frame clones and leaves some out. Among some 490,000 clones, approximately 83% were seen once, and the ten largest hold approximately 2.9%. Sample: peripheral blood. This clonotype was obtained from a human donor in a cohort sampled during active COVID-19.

CDR3 in amino acids: CASSQTEVGETQYF. DNA for the CDR3: TGTGCCAGCAGTCAGACAGAAGTTGGGGAGACCCAGTACTTC. The rearrangement uses TRBV2 and TRBJ2-5; TRBD1 is a possible D gene (5 bases). CDR1 and CDR2 from the germline V gene are SNHLY and FYNNEI. Trimming shortened V by 5 bases and J by 5 bases, and 15 bases separated the two germline ends. The CDR3 is made up of 14 amino acids.